This T cell receptor (beta chain) appears in the sequencing data of a study of T cell changes during pregnancy in multiple sclerosis. TCRdb's table, derived via immunoSEQ multiplex PCR, lists solely in-frame clones and lacks some. Among roughly 30,000 clones listed, roughly 91% were seen once. V was pared by 4 bases and J by 1 base, with 7 bases between. Germline V gene lookup returns CDR1 LNHDA and CDR2 SQIVND (reference sequence). The CDR3 extends over 13 amino acids. This sequence was found in a female donor with multiple sclerosis, enrolled in a pregnancy study. This sequence joins TRBV19 and TRBJ1-1; D is undetermined. Here the sequenced sample was CD8+ T cells from peripheral blood mononuclear cells, taken before pregnancy. CDR3 sequence reads: CASSSNRNTEAFF. In DNA form, the CDR3 reads TGTGCCAGTAGTAGTAATCGGAACACTGAAGCTTTCTTT. Variable domain in full (rest from reference TRBV19 and TRBJ1-1): DGGITQSPKYLFRKEGQNVTLSCEQNLNHDAMYWYRQDPGQGLRLIYYSQIVNDFQKGDIAEGYSVSREKKESFPLTVTSAQKNPTAFYLCASSSNRNTEAFFGQGTRLTVV.